This T cell receptor beta chain was obtained from a study of PD-L1 blockade in urothelial cancer. About the research overall: Intravenous atezolizumab, 1,200 mg every 3 weeks, was begun by patients around 2014. Patients previously received 0 to 3 chemotherapy regimens. Analyzed time points were 3 weeks (second dose) and 6 weeks after therapy began. Peripheral blood specimens exhibited a median yield of about 140,000 T cells.

The CDR3 runs 14 residues. Germline CDR1 MNHEY, CDR2 SMNVEV (reference sequence). V shed 4 bases and J shed 0 bases, with 7 bases lying between them. Measured with immunoSEQ multiplex PCR; TCRdb has only the in-frame clones, and not every one. The table includes some 90,000 clones, about 89% detected once. Described time point: pretreatment peripheral blood. The chain links TRBV27 to TRBJ1-5, with unresolved D. The sequences come from PBMCs, collected around atezolizumab (anti-PD-L1) treatment. This TCR derives from a woman of 80 years or more with urothelial cancer. The CDR3 is CASSSRDSNQPQHF. The CDR3 DNA sequence: TGTGCCAGCAGTTCCCGGGATAGCAATCAGCCCCAGCATTTT.